This entry features one TCR beta chain sequence. Other nucleotide sequences in the sample specify the same CDR3. The ends were cut back, 1 base at V and 2 bases at J, with 3 bases in the middle. This CDR3 has 12 residues. Per the germline V gene, CDR1 is SGHAT and CDR2 is FQNNGV. This sample is part of a study of PD-1 blockade in classical Hodgkin lymphoma. Study-level information: Every 2 weeks, patients got 3 mg/kg intravenous nivolumab.

Time point reported: cycle 4 day 1 (C4D1), after about 6 weeks of nivolumab. Every single patient, without exception, relapsed after autologous stem cell transplantation, and brentuximab vedotin exposure varied. Magnetic depletion of unwanted cells isolated CD4+ T cells from thawed PBMCs. Only in-frame clones appear in the TCRdb table, and some are missing; sequencing was by immunoSEQ multiplex PCR. Of around 18,000 clones in the sample, about three quarters were seen once. The material sequenced was CD4+ T cells from blood, taken before the fourth cycle of nivolumab. The receptor's source is a human donor with classical Hodgkin lymphoma. The V gene is TRBV11-2, the J gene TRBJ2-7; D ambiguous. This chain's CDR3 is CASSLVPYEQYF. DNA of the CDR3: TGTGCCAGCAGCTTAGTTCCCTACGAGCAGTACTTC.